Sequencing of this T cell receptor (beta chain) was carried out in a study of blood T cell repertoires in COVID-19. Study context: The United States, Italy and Spain supplied acute and convalescent COVID-19 samples. Sample material is recorded as cDNA or gDNA derived from T cells, B-cell-depleted T cells, or PBMCs.

V was clipped by 3 bases and J by 4 bases, with 8 bases between them. Germline V gene data show CDR1 as SGDLS and CDR2 as YYNGEE. This CDR3 has 13 amino acids. Study processing details: Amplification of reference gene primers provided the estimated nucleated cell counts. The protocol was immunoSEQ multiplex PCR, while the TCRdb copy is restricted to in-frame clones and leaves out a portion. The D gene and trimming were derived from the DNA, and the V and J assignments and clone size from that table. This sample has about 300,000 clones; approximately 91% occur once, and the top ten carry approximately 5.2%. This clone came up many times.

Sequenced input: PBMCs or T cells enriched from blood (not recorded which). This chain uses TRBV9 with TRBJ2-1, with D unresolved. The sequence was collected from a man in his sixties who had recovered from COVID-19. The CDR3, as DNA: TGTGCCAGCAGCGCAGTTGCATACAATGAGCAGTTCTTC. Protein product: CASSAVAYNEQFF.